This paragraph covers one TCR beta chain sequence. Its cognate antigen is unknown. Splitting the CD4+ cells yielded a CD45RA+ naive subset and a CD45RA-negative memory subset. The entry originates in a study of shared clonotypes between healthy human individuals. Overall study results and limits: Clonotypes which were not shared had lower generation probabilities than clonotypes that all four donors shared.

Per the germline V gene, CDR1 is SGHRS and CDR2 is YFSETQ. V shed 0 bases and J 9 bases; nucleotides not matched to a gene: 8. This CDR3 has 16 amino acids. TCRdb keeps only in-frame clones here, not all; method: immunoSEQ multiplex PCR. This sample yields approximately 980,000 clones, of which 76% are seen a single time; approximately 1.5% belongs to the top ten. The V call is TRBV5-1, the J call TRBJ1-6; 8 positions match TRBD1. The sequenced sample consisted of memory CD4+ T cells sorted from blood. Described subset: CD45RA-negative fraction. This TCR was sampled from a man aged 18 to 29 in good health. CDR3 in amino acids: CASSLERTGTGSPLHF. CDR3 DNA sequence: TGCGCCAGCAGCTTGGAACGGACAGGGACGGGTTCACCCCTCCACTTT.